These T cell receptor beta chains were read from a single sample in a study of blood T cell repertoires in COVID-19. Generated by immunoSEQ multiplex PCR, the TCRdb table keeps only in-frame clones and is missing some. The sample has fewer than 350,000 clones, around nine tenths seen once. Sequencing was done on a sample of peripheral blood. The receptor source for this set is a man aged 40-55 years with active or convalescent COVID-19. CDR3s include the opening cysteine and the closing phenylalanine or tryptophan.

V gene	J gene	CDR3 protein
TRBV28	TRBJ1-2	CASSLSPNYGYTF
TRBV18	TRBJ1-2	CASSPITGDRAYTF
TRBV6-6	TRBJ1-1	CASSSGQSGTEAFF
TRBV29-1	TRBJ2-1	CSSCQGTNREQFF
TRBV9	TRBJ1-3	CASSGLEGKIGNTIYF
TRBV20-1	TRBJ2-7	CSARDHYEQYF
TRBV5-1	TRBJ2-2	CASSRRRNTGELFF
TRBV5-1	TRBJ1-4	CASSLAKGASTNEKLFF
TRBV5-1	TRBJ2-2	CASSLDRGSGELFF
TRBV18	TRBJ1-5	CASSPGTGLQPQHF
TRBV12-3/TRBV12-4	TRBJ1-2	CASSRTGGGYTF
TRBV24-1	TRBJ2-3	CATSGVGRIADTQYF
TRBV28	TRBJ2-7	CASRTGAYEQYF
TRBV6-5	TRBJ1-6	CASSLRLNSPLHF
TRBV28	TRBJ1-3	CASSPGSPGNTIYF
TRBV5-8	TRBJ1-1	CASSLAAASEAFF
TRBV18	TRBJ2-7	CASSPRPAGGPDEQYF
TRBV6-5	TRBJ2-7	CASSTEDMGLDEQYF
TRBV6-1	TRBJ1-5	CASSESTRGDQPQHF
TRBV7-3	TRBJ1-6	CASSSTTGINSPLHF
TRBV12-3/TRBV12-4	TRBJ1-6	CASSLGAPLHF
TRBV6-5	TRBJ2-1	CASSTTSGRPNEQFF
TRBV10-3	TRBJ2-5	CAIRGPTNKETQYF
TRBV6-5	TRBJ1-1	CAGRRQRDNTEAFF
TRBV11-3	TRBJ2-7	CASSPTRGDGEQYF
TRBV18	TRBJ1-2	CASSPARANYGYTF
TRBV19	TRBJ1-5	CASSGGTVLQPQHF
TRBV25-1	TRBJ2-3	CASSSADTQYF
TRBV13	TRBJ2-2	CASSLSLAGGPGELFF
TRBV5-1	TRBJ2-1	CASSLGEGWQFF
TRBV5-4	TRBJ2-1	CASSFSGSSYNEQFF
TRBV9	TRBJ2-1	CASSVVDRGYNEQFF
TRBV4-1	TRBJ2-4	CASSQVPRGQIIQYF
TRBV11-2	TRBJ2-7	CASSLAQDDYEQYF
TRBV5-1	TRBJ2-3	CASSLNPGLAGGEATDTQYF
TRBV20-1	TRBJ2-1	CSASSGRVLNEQFF
TRBV3-1/TRBV3-2	TRBJ2-2	CASSQLLGLGSRELFF
TRBV28	TRBJ1-2	CASSLGGAEANYGYTF
TRBV24-1	TRBJ2-3	CATSDSASSRGGTDTQYF
TRBV19	TRBJ2-7	CASMGTGGYEQYF